Listed below are T cell receptor beta chains from one sample, sequenced in a study of cytomegalovirus exposure and HLA in healthy donors. The method was immunoSEQ multiplex PCR; TCRdb's version includes in-frame clones alone and lacks a portion of them. The repertoire holds roughly 130,000 clones, with 79% as singletons. The sample taken for sequencing was PBMCs. The receptors derive from a man aged 18 to 30 in good health and CMV-seronegative. CDR3s leave out the opening cysteine and the closing phenylalanine or tryptophan.

J gene	V gene	CDR3 protein
TRBJ1-5	TRBV2	ASSRLNSNQPQH
TRBJ1-5	TRBV28	ASNTGQGLYQPQH
TRBJ2-1	TRBV5-5	ASSFSAGSDEQF
TRBJ2-7	TRBV6-5	ASSYSTGGSVYEQY
TRBJ2-1	TRBV9	ASSVRAGLAGSYNEQF
TRBJ1-1	TRBV30	AWSVSRGTEAF
TRBJ2-1	TRBV5-5	ASSSPWYSGNEQF
TRBJ2-1	TRBV15	ATSPRRDSYNEQF
TRBJ2-1	TRBV13	ASSLIVPKNEQF
TRBJ2-7	TRBV7-6	ASSLERGEQY
TRBJ2-5	TRBV7-7	ASSLSTGKETQY
TRBJ2-1	TRBV7-9	ASSQGQGPSGGEQF
TRBJ2-7	TRBV7-2	ASSLAPGTGSYEQY
TRBJ1-4	TRBV6-6	ASSYDRRREKLF